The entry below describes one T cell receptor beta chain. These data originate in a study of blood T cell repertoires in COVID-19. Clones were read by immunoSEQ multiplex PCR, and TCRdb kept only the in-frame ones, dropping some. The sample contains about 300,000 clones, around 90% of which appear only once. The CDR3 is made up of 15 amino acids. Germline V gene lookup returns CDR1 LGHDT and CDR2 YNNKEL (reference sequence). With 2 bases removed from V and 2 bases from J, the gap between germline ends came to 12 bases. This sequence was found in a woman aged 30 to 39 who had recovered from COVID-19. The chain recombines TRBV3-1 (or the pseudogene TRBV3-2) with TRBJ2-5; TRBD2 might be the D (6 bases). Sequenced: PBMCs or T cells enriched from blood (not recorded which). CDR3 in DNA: TGTGCCAGCAGCCAACTGGCGGGGCCACAAGAGACCCAGTACTTC. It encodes CASSQLAGPQETQYF.